This T cell receptor beta chain appears in the sequencing data of a study of T cells expressing NK-cell markers. From its re-call of the 5' RACE reads, TCRdb lists each CDR3 protein once, without DNA. The clone table shows around 470,000 distinct CDR3 sequences, with the ten largest holding over 1.1%. Study-wide results and caveats: Of the CD8+ T cell pool in 6 or 7 donors, roughly 1.0-7.0% was accounted for by dominant NKG2C+ clonotypes.

To note about this clonotype: Antigen specificity is unknown.

The germline gives CDR1 DFQATT, CDR2 SNEGSKA (reference sequence). The CDR3 is 13 amino acids. The chain combines TRBV20-1 with TRBJ1-1. The receptor comes from a woman aged 50 to 60 in good health. The sample taken for sequencing was blood T cells: a sorted CD56 or NKG2C T cell subset, CD4+ or CD8+ T cells, or bulk PBMC T cells (not recorded which). The chain's CDR3 is CSAAGGRGNEAFF.